These 28 T cell receptor beta chains came from one sample sequenced in a study of cytomegalovirus exposure and HLA in healthy donors. Vbeta (60) and Jbeta (13) primers were used in the PCR. The repertoire was sequenced with immunoSEQ multiplex PCR; TCRdb's copy has only in-frame clones and lacks some. The sample shows about 150,000 clones, 79% of them seen only once. The specimen sequenced was PBMCs. Receptors were obtained from a man aged 50 to 59 in good health and CMV-seropositive.

This chain uses TRBV9 with TRBJ2-3; D unresolved. Germline-derived CDR1 and CDR2 are SGDLS and YYNGEE. This CDR3 comprises 14 residues. Trimming removed 3 bases at V and 8 bases at J, with 16 bases between. The CDR3 DNA reads as TGTGCCAGCAGCGGTCAGTTTCAAGGCGGTACGCAGTATTTT. It specifies CASSGQFQGGTQYF.

The J gene is TRBJ1-4, the V gene TRBV29-1, with D hard to call. In germline, CDR1 is SQVTM, CDR2 ANQGSEA. Trimming pared 5 bases from V and 4 bases from J, leaving 17 bases between. This CDR3 is built from 15 residues. This chain's CDR3 is CSVSRGIGINEKLFF. The CDR3 nucleotides read TGCAGCGTTTCACGGGGAATAGGCATTAATGAAAAACTGTTTTTT.

V is TRBV28 and J is TRBJ1-5, with D hard to call. The CDR3 contains 15 residues. Trimming took off 7 bases at V and 2 bases at J, with 15 bases between the two ends. Germline CDR1 reads MDHEN; CDR2 reads SYDVKM. CDR3 sequence (DNA): TGTGCCAGCAACGGGGTGGGATCGGGCAATCAGCCCCAGCATTTT. As protein: CASNGVGSGNQPQHF.

Written as DNA, the CDR3 is TGTGCCAGCAGTTTATTGCGGGAGGGGAGAGATACGCAGTATTTT. Translated: CASSLLREGRDTQYF. This chain connects TRBV27 to TRBJ2-3; 9 bases line up with TRBD2. CDR1 is MNHEY and CDR2 is SMNVEV in the germline V gene (reference sequence). J lost 5 bases, V lost 1 base, and 4 bases had no gene match. This CDR3 is built from 15 residues.

This clone was counted once. This sequence joins TRBV19 and TRBJ1-5; 10 nucleotides agree with TRBD1. The germline CDR1 and CDR2 sequences are LNHDA and SQIVND (reference sequence). This CDR3 comprises 17 residues. With 5 bases clipped from V and 5 bases from J, the junction kept 12 bases outside the gene matches. CDR3 bases: TGTGCCAGTAGTGGCGAACCGGGACAGGGGCGCGATCAGCCCCAGCATTTT. As protein: CASSGEPGQGRDQPQHF.

V gene TRBV28 combines with J gene TRBJ1-5; perhaps TRBD1 as D (6 bases). V lost 5 bases and J 2 bases, leaving 16 bases between the germline ends. Germline-derived CDR1 and CDR2 are MDHEN and SYDVKM. This CDR3 is 16 amino acids long. The CDR3 sequence is CASSAAGVYGNQPQHF. The CDR3 region has the DNA TGTGCCAGCAGTGCAGCAGGGGTTTATGGCAATCAGCCCCAGCATTTT.

This clone appeared a single time. V gene TRBV29-1 combines with J gene TRBJ1-2, with 11 bases that match TRBD1. V trimming: 4 bases; J trimming: 4 bases; junction bases outside the gene matches: 11. The CDR3 extends over 16 amino acids. Germline lookup yields CDR1 SQVTM and CDR2 ANQGSEA. The CDR3 loop is CSVAGTGGTAAYGYTF. Written as DNA, the CDR3 is TGCAGCGTTGCGGGGACAGGGGGTACTGCGGCCTATGGCTACACCTTC. The whole variable domain, remainder taken from reference TRBV29-1 and TRBJ1-2, is SAVISQKPSRDICQRGTSLTIQCQVDSQVTMMFWYRQQPGQSLTLIATANQGSEATYESGFVIDKFPISRPNLTFSTLTVSNMSPEDSSIYLCSVAGTGGTAAYGYTFGSGTRLTVV.

V usage is TRBV7-3 and J usage is TRBJ1-6; perhaps TRBD1 as D (5 bases). The germline V gene has CDR1 SGHTA and CDR2 FQGTGA. CDR3 length equals 13 residues. V gave up 6 bases and J gave up 10 bases, with 13 bases separating them. CDR3 sequence (DNA): TGTGCCAGCAGGCGGGACCGAGGATCACCCCTCCACTTT. It is translated as CASRRDRGSPLHF. Supplemented by reference TRBV7-3 and TRBJ1-6, the full variable domain reads GAGVSQTPSNKVTEKGKYVELRCDPISGHTALYWYRQSLGQGPEFLIYFQGTGAADDSGLPNDRFFAVRPEGSVSTLKIQRTERGDSAVYLCASRRDRGSPLHFGNGTRLTVT.

This chain uses TRBV11-2 with TRBJ2-7; tentative D call: TRBD1 (6 bases). The germline CDR1 and CDR2 sequences are SGHAT and FQNNGV. The CDR3 is 16 amino acids. V was clipped by 2 bases and J by 3 bases, with 17 bases between them. The chain's CDR3 is CASSLIGAGANYEQYF. In DNA form, the CDR3 reads TGTGCCAGCAGCTTAATCGGGGCAGGGGCGAACTACGAGCAGTACTTC.

A remark on this clone: Other nucleotide sequences in the sample specify the same CDR3. The J gene is TRBJ2-7, the V gene TRBV7-2; TRBD2 matches at 8 bases. The CDR3 spans 14 residues. The ends lost 3 bases at V and 3 bases at J; junction bases unmatched: 4. CDR1 and CDR2 from the germline V gene are SGHTA and FQGNSA. The CDR3 sequence: CASSFRTSSYEQYF. The CDR3 DNA reads as TGTGCCAGCAGCTTCCGGACTAGCAGCTACGAGCAGTACTTC. Full variable domain (remainder filled in from reference TRBV7-2 and TRBJ2-7): GAGVSQSPSNKVTEKGKDVELRCDPISGHTALYWYRQSLGQGLEFLIYFQGNSAPDKSGLPSDRFSAERTGGSVSTLTIQRTQQEDSAVYLCASSFRTSSYEQYFGPGTRLTVT.

J is TRBJ1-5 and V is TRBV2; tentative D call: TRBD1 (5 bases). Between the trimmed V and J ends, which lost 5 bases and 4 bases, there was a span of 12 bases. Germline values: CDR1 SNHLY, CDR2 FYNNEI. This CDR3 spans 14 amino acids. The CDR3 is CASSRSRGNQPQHF. The CDR3 DNA reads as TGTGCCAGCAGTAGGTCCCGGGGGAATCAGCCCCAGCATTTT.

The chain carries TRBV5-1 and TRBJ2-3; 11 positions match TRBD1. Germline V gene sequence: CDR1 SGHRS, CDR2 YFSETQ. With 4 bases clipped from V and 4 bases from J, the junction kept 2 bases outside the gene matches. The CDR3 loop spans 14 amino acids. The CDR3 bases are TGCGCCAGCAGCCCGGGACAGGGGGCAGATACGCAGTATTTT. The encoded protein is CASSPGQGADTQYF.

The chain combines TRBV18 with TRBJ1-5, with 12 bases aligning to TRBD1. Germline values: CDR1 KGHSH, CDR2 LQKENI. The J segment lost 5 bases and the V segment lost 5 bases, leaving 7 bases of the junction unmatched. The CDR3 covers 16 residues. The CDR3 reads CASSLSGTGGYQPQHF. The CDR3 DNA reads as TGTGCCAGCTCATTATCCGGGACAGGGGGCTATCAGCCCCAGCATTTT.

This chain links TRBV5-1 with TRBJ2-7, with a tentative D call TRBD1 (6 bases). The CDR3 contains 15 residues. Trimming removed 0 bases at V and 0 bases at J, with 10 bases between. Germline loops: CDR1 SGHRS, CDR2 YFSETQ. The CDR3 bases are TGCGCCAGCAGCTTGGGAGCAGGGGACTCCTACGAGCAGTACTTC. Its translation: CASSLGAGDSYEQYF.

Written as DNA, the CDR3 is TGTGCCATCAGTGACTCGGGGAGGGCGGGCAATCAGCCCCAGCATTTT. This gives the protein CAISDSGRAGNQPQHF. The chain couples TRBV10-3 to TRBJ1-5; no firm D call. CDR1 is ENHRY and CDR2 is SYGVKD in the germline V gene. The V end lost 3 bases, the J end lost 2 bases, and 14 bases lay between the germline ends. CDR3 length: 16 residues.

The chain carries TRBV28 and TRBJ1-1; weak D call: TRBD1 (5 bases). V lost 5 bases and J lost 4, with 17 bases in between. Germline assignment: CDR1 MDHEN and CDR2 SYDVKM. The CDR3 covers 15 residues. CDR3 DNA: TGTGCCAGCAGTCCCACACAGGCCCTGGGCACTGAAGCTTTCTTT. Protein sequence: CASSPTQALGTEAFF. The full variable domain, rest sourced from reference TRBV28 and TRBJ1-1, is DVKVTQSSRYLVKRTGEKVFLECVQDMDHENMFWYRQDPGLGLRLIYFSYDVKMKEKGDIPEGYSVSREKKERFSLILESASTNQTSMYLCASSPTQALGTEAFFGQGTRLTVV.

The J gene is TRBJ2-7, the V gene TRBV5-1; D gene unclear. There are 14 residues in the CDR3. The V end was cut by 1 base, the J end by 3 bases, with 11 bases between. Per the germline V gene, CDR1 is SGHRS and CDR2 is YFSETQ. CDR3 residues: CASSLSGPVYEQYF. As DNA, the CDR3 is TGCGCCAGCAGCTTGTCAGGCCCGGTCTACGAGCAGTACTTC.

The chain is built from TRBV7-2 and TRBJ2-7, with 8 positions matching TRBD2. Germline V gene sequence: CDR1 SGHTA, CDR2 FQGNSA. V was clipped by 4 bases and J by 5 bases; unmatched bases: 10. This CDR3 comprises 15 residues. The DNA of the CDR3 is TGTGCCAGCAGCTCCCCGGGACTAGGTTCCCACGAGCAGTACTTC. Protein: CASSSPGLGSHEQYF. Together with reference TRBV7-2 and TRBJ2-7, the CDR3 gives the full variable domain: GAGVSQSPSNKVTEKGKDVELRCDPISGHTALYWYRQSLGQGLEFLIYFQGNSAPDKSGLPSDRFSAERTGGSVSTLTIQRTQQEDSAVYLCASSSPGLGSHEQYFGPGTRLTVT.

The genes are TRBV11-2 and TRBJ2-5; D perhaps matches TRBD2 (6 bases). The tail of the sequence fits TRBJ2-7 better, so the J call may be wrong. Per the germline V gene, CDR1 is SGHAT and CDR2 is FQNNGV. The CDR3 extends over 14 amino acids. In DNA form, the CDR3 reads TGTGCCAGCAGCTTAGACGGGAGAGGTGGCGAGCAGTACTTC. This translates into CASSLDGRGGEQYF.

The rearrangement links TRBV5-6 to TRBJ2-3, with 9 bases that match TRBD1. CDR3 size: 17 residues. The J segment lost 2 bases and the V segment lost 4 bases, leaving 11 bases of the junction unmatched. Germline-derived CDR1 and CDR2 are SGHDT and YYEEEE. The CDR3 is CASSGRGQGIVTDTQYF. DNA for the CDR3: TGTGCCAGCAGCGGAAGGGGACAGGGAATTGTCACAGATACGCAGTATTTT.

This clone was observed a few times. Here the CDR3 DNA reads TGTGCCAGCAGGGACAGGAGGAACACCGGGGAGCTGTTTTTT. It yields the protein CASRDRRNTGELFF. This rearrangement joins TRBV27 to TRBJ2-2; 7 nucleotides match TRBD1. The length of the CDR3 is 14 residues. Per germline, CDR1 MNHEY and CDR2 SMNVEV (reference sequence). The junction had 2 bases not matched to a gene; V was cut back by 6 bases and J by 1 base.

The chain links TRBV15 to TRBJ2-5; D gene uncertain. The germline CDR1 and CDR2 sequences are LNHNV and YYDKDF (reference sequence). This CDR3 is 16 amino acids long. Trimming cost V 0 bases and J 5 bases, with 16 bases left between them. CDR3 sequence (DNA): TGTGCCACCAGCAGAGATCTTACCAACAGAATTGAGACCCAGTACTTC. Translating gives CATSRDLTNRIETQYF. The full variable domain, completed using reference TRBV15 and TRBJ2-5, is DAMVIQNPRYQVTQFGKPVTLSCSQTLNHNVMYWYQQKSSQAPKLLFHYYDKDFNNEADTPDNFQSRRPNTSFCFLDIRSPGLGDTAMYLCATSRDLTNRIETQYFGPGTRLLVL.

The chain uses TRBV4-1 and TRBJ2-5; no definite D call. TRBJ2-7 explains the end of the DNA better; the J call may be wrong. The CDR3 contains 15 residues. In germline, CDR1 is MGHRA, CDR2 YSYEKL. The DNA of the CDR3 is TGCGCCAGCAGCCAAGTAACAGTTAGTTCCTACGAGCAGTACTTC. It yields the protein CASSQVTVSSYEQYF.

The chain joins TRBV2 to TRBJ1-4, with D possibly matching TRBD1 (5 bases). This CDR3 region has 14 residues. Trimming left V 7 bases short and J 7 bases short, with 16 bases between. Germline CDR1 SNHLY, CDR2 FYNNEI. CDR3 sequence: CASIRRGTREKLFF. Here the CDR3 DNA reads TGTGCCAGCATCCGACGGGGGACCCGTGAAAAACTGTTTTTT. The variable domain in full, completed from reference TRBV2 and TRBJ1-4, reads EPEVTQTPSHQVTQMGQEVILRCVPISNHLYFYWYRQILGQKVEFLVSFYNNEISEKSEIFDDQFSVERPDGSNFTLKIRSTKLEDSAMYFCASIRRGTREKLFFGSGTQLSVL.

The genes are TRBV5-1 and TRBJ2-5, with a weak D call TRBD1 (6 bases). Near its end, the DNA agrees better with TRBJ2-7, so the J call may be wrong. The CDR3 has 16 amino acids. Germline CDR1 and CDR2: SGHRS and YFSETQ. CDR3 protein: CASSLGQPPAVYEQYF. The DNA of the CDR3 is TGCGCCAGCAGCTTAGGACAGCCCCCGGCGGTCTACGAGCAGTACTTC.

As to this clone: The junction differs from germline at one of its ends, possibly a read error. CDR3 nucleotides: TGTTCCAGCAGCCCAGGGACTAGCGGGAGTATCGAGACCCAGTACTTC. It yields the protein CSSSPGTSGSIETQYF. The V call is TRBV7-9, the J call TRBJ2-5; TRBD2 aligns across 14 bases. CDR1 is SEHNR, CDR2 FQNEAQ, per germline (reference sequence). The CDR3 loop spans 16 amino acids.

The V gene is TRBV10-3, the J gene TRBJ2-2; weak D call: TRBD1 (6 bases). CDR1 is ENHRY, CDR2 SYGVKD, per germline. The CDR3 is made up of 13 amino acids. The V and J ends lost 3 bases and 6 bases respectively, with 8 bases between them. The CDR3 DNA reads TGTGCCATCAGTGAATCAGGGGCCGGGGAGCTGTTTTTT. This gives the protein CAISESGAGELFF.

The genes are TRBV6-5 and TRBJ1-5; D possibly corresponds to TRBD1 (5 bases). Trimming left V 0 bases short and J 1 base short, with 7 bases between. This CDR3 has 15 residues. The V gene's germline CDR1 is MNHEY and CDR2 SVGAGI. DNA for the CDR3: TGTGCCAGCAGTTACTCGGGGGGAAGCAATCAGCCCCAGCATTTT. Protein product: CASSYSGGSNQPQHF.